A selection of T cell receptor beta chains follows, all from one sample in a study of beta chain features in type 1 diabetes. Sequencing used immunoSEQ multiplex PCR; TCRdb keeps in-frame clones, though not all of them. The sample records roughly 240,000 clones, roughly 15% being singletons. Sequenced sample: naive CD4+ T cells from blood. These receptors all stem from a woman aged 40 to 50 in good health. Each CDR3 is given with its conserved first and last residue. A D gene is named only where the DNA matches it firmly. The size field is filled for only some rows; it gives once, few, many or a size class.

abundance	d_gene	v_gene	j_gene	CDR3aa	CDR3nt
.	.	TRBV10-3	TRBJ2-7	CAISEIIYEQYF	TGTGCCATCAGTGAGATAATCTACGAGCAGTACTTC
few	.	TRBV9	TRBJ1-1	CASSIGGRGTVEAFF	TGTGCCAGCAGCATTGGGGGCAGGGGAACGGTTGAAGCTTTCTTT
.	TRBD1	TRBV5-1	TRBJ1-2	CASSLVGQGLSGYTF	TGCGCCAGCAGCTTGGTAGGACAGGGGTTGAGTGGCTACACCTTC
.	.	TRBV5-1	TRBJ2-7	CASNTFRGSGEQYF	TGCGCCAGCAATACCTTCCGGGGGTCGGGCGAGCAGTACTTC
few	.	TRBV19	TRBJ2-7	CASSITAFSYEQYF	TGTGCCAGTAGTATAACAGCCTTCTCCTACGAGCAGTACTTC
.	TRBD1	TRBV18	TRBJ1-6	CASSPLDRGQARNSPLHF	TGTGCCAGCTCACCACTCGACAGGGGGCAGGCGCGGAATTCACCCCTCCACTTT
.	TRBD1	TRBV7-2	TRBJ1-2	CASSSPDRGDYGYTF	TGTGCCAGCAGTTCCCCAGACAGGGGAGACTATGGCTACACCTTC
few	TRBD1	TRBV7-9	TRBJ2-7	CASSRGQGADEQYF	TGTGCCAGCAGCCGTGGACAGGGGGCCGACGAGCAGTACTTC
few	TRBD1	TRBV4-3	TRBJ2-3	CASSLGQGALDTQYF	TGCGCCAGCAGCCTGGGACAGGGGGCATTAGATACGCAGTATTTT
.	TRBD2	TRBV7-2	TRBJ2-7	CASSLALASSYEQYF	TGTGCCAGCAGCTTAGCACTAGCGAGCTCCTACGAGCAGTACTTC
.	.	TRBV9	TRBJ2-1	CASSVVGTSNHEQFF	TGTGCCAGCAGCGTAGTGGGGACATCTAATCATGAGCAGTTCTTC
.	.	TRBV12-5	TRBJ2-5	CASGLWGGETQYF	TGTGCTAGTGGTTTGTGGGGAGGCGAGACCCAGTACTTC
few	TRBD2	TRBV2	TRBJ2-1	CASRVPSGGSNEQFF	TGTGCCAGCAGGGTTCCTAGCGGGGGGAGTAATGAGCAGTTCTTC
.	.	TRBV6-5	TRBJ1-5	CASRQYDQPQHF	TGTGCCAGCAGACAGTATGATCAGCCCCAGCATTTT
.	.	TRBV15	TRBJ1-5	CATSREGGLGNQPQHF	TGTGCCACCAGCAGAGAGGGGGGGCTAGGGAATCAGCCCCAGCATTTT
many	.	TRBV29-1	TRBJ2-7	CSVEVQSYEQYF	TGCAGCGTTGAGGTGCAGTCCTACGAGCAGTACTTC
.	TRBD1	TRBV2	TRBJ2-1	CASREGGTSYNEQFF	TGTGCCAGCAGGGAAGGGGGCACGTCCTACAATGAGCAGTTCTTC
.	TRBD1	TRBV25-1	TRBJ1-2	CASAGTGGSYGYTF	TGTGCCAGCGCAGGGACAGGGGGCAGCTATGGCTACACCTTC
few	.	TRBV6-1	TRBJ2-1	CASSERERPYNEQFF	TGTGCCAGCAGTGAGAGGGAACGGCCTTACAATGAGCAGTTCTTC
few	.	TRBV9	TRBJ2-1	CASSVGWGPNNEQFF	TGTGCCAGCAGCGTAGGGTGGGGGCCGAACAATGAGCAGTTCTTC
few	TRBD1	TRBV7-6	TRBJ1-1	CASSLGQGARRNTEAFF	TGTGCCAGCAGCTTAGGTCAGGGGGCGCGTAGAAACACTGAAGCTTTCTTT
.	TRBD2	TRBV7-6	TRBJ2-5	CASSLAASGGQETQYF	TGTGCCAGCAGCTTAGCGGCTAGCGGGGGGCAAGAGACCCAGTACTTC
few	.	TRBV7-9	TRBJ2-1	CASSPLLTDNEQFF	TGTGCCAGCAGCCCCCTGCTCACAGACAATGAGCAGTTCTTC
few	.	TRBV6-5	TRBJ2-2	CASSQGGANTGELFF	TGTGCCAGCAGCCAAGGGGGAGCGAACACCGGGGAGCTGTTTTTT
.	TRBD1	TRBV7-8	TRBJ1-2	CASSLGQGANYGYTF	TGTGCCAGCAGCTTAGGACAGGGGGCAAACTATGGCTACACCTTC
few	.	TRBV18	TRBJ2-3	CASSPRQSSSVFTDTQYF	TGTGCCAGCTCACCACGACAGTCTAGTAGTGTTTTCACAGATACGCAGTATTTT
.	TRBD1	TRBV27	TRBJ2-1	CASSPRRDSVYNEQFF	TGTGCCAGCAGTCCCAGACGGGACAGCGTATACAATGAGCAGTTCTTC
many	.	TRBV29-1	TRBJ2-3	CSVGTADTQYF	TGCAGCGTGGGCACAGCCGATACGCAGTATTTT